This T cell receptor beta chain was captured by sequencing in a study of cytomegalovirus exposure and HLA in healthy donors. Germline V gene data show CDR1 as LGHNA and CDR2 as YNFKEQ. There are 20 residues in the CDR3. V dropped 3 bases and J dropped 1; count of bases not matched to a gene: 14. This clone has only one observation. What it binds is unknown. The study's findings and limits: Presence/absence analyses assumed roughly uniform sequencing depth across donors. Data from an earlier analysis indicated that most TCR beta V segments were productive either about 90% or about 30% of the time.

The PCR ran on 60 Vbeta and 13 Jbeta primers. Assay used: immunoSEQ multiplex PCR; TCRdb lists only in-frame clones, some missing. The data contain more than 110,000 clones, approximately 79% of them singletons. The sequencing input was PBMCs. The chain couples TRBV4-2 to TRBJ2-6, with TRBD2 matching over 8 bases. This sequence was found in a female donor in good health and CMV-seronegative. CDR3 amino acids: CASSQYGSGGGYSGANVLTF. As DNA, the CDR3 is TGTGCCAGCAGCCAGTATGGGTCCGGCGGGGGGTATTCTGGGGCCAACGTCCTGACTTTC.